The sequence of this T cell receptor (beta chain) was determined in a study of early T cells in non-severe SARS-CoV-2 infection (dated by TCRdb to about 2021). Regarding the complete study: Because TCR sequencing was done on bulk RNA from unsorted whole blood, the alpha and beta chains could not be paired.

Library construction relied on 5' RACE. Sequenced using a NextSeq 500. In the TCR library protocol, unique molecular identifiers were attached to individual cDNA molecules to correct for PCR bias and sequencing error. Both TCR alpha and beta chains were sequenced, and tight co-correlation was observed between alpha and beta sequence abundances in each sample. The authors' analysis ran thus. Decombinator V4 was used to perform V gene, J gene and CDR3 annotation of TCR sequences. TCRs were defined as expanded if a significant change between any two time points was detected under a Poisson model with p below 0.0001. TCR abundances were normalised to the total number of TCRs sequenced per sample and expressed as counts per million. MAIT TCRs were defined by TRAV1-2 paired with TRAJ12, TRAJ20 or TRAJ33, and iNKT TCRs by TRAV10 paired with TRAJ18. VDJdb, accessed on 1 November 2021, was searched for TCRs annotated for CMV, EBV and SARS-CoV-2, and TCRs annotated for more than one antigen were excluded. TCRdb trimmed the raw reads at Q25, called clones with MiXCR and kept productive beta chains. Rows with one shared CDR3 protein collapse into an entry with the most common genes and DNA. These V and J calls originate from TCRdb's pipeline instead of the authors' own analysis. The sample table contains more than 55,000 distinct CDR3 sequences; only one count was recorded for approximately 6% of them. Together, the top ten hold more than 3% of the sample.

At the junction V is shortened by 6 bases and J by 4 bases, with 16 bases in between. There are 13 amino acids in the CDR3, from cysteine to phenylalanine inclusive. Just the 39-base CDR3 DNA is kept, in frame starting at base 1. As encoded in the germline V gene, CDR1 is SQVTM while CDR2 is ANQGSEA. Beyond this particular receptor, the publication reports: VDJdb matching was skewed toward anti-spike CD8 responses, so virus-specific expansions were likely underestimated and private and CD4 specificities were missed.

This was a case-control study nested in a cohort of healthcare workers in London, UK, who had nasopharyngeal swab PCR tests and blood samples taken every week. Healthcare workers were enrolled in the week of the UK lockdown, from 23 to 31 March 2020, and were followed every week for up to roughly 15 weeks. This clonotype has ten or more counts. The antigen it binds to is not known. Base-call qualities are not available, and no considerably larger clone is one nucleotide away. The chain is encoded by TRBV29-1 joined to TRBJ2-7; no D gene is confidently identified. Sequencing used whole blood, obtained at baseline. The receptor was isolated from an adult who was a healthcare worker with PCR-confirmed SARS-CoV-2 infection or an uninfected control (not recorded which). This receptor carries the CDR3 CSVVGVGHYEQYF. In nucleotides, the sequence is TGCAGCGTAGTGGGCGTAGGTCATTACGAGCAGTACTTC.